This entry describes one T cell receptor beta chain. Its antigen is undetermined. The record originates from a study of cytomegalovirus exposure and HLA in healthy donors. General observations from the study: TCR beta V- and J-gene trimming, according to a later analysis, was linked to a missense DCLRE1C variant.

Per the germline V gene, CDR1 is LNHDA and CDR2 is SQIVND (reference sequence). The CDR3 is 15 amino acids. After removal of 3 bases from V and 2 bases from J, the junction contained 6 bases not matched to a gene. PCR used 60 Vbeta primers and 13 Jbeta primers. The method was immunoSEQ multiplex PCR; TCRdb's version includes in-frame clones alone and lacks a portion of them. The data hold over 85,000 clones, with approximately 71% observed a single time. There were likely unrecorded immune exposures, though donors were nominally healthy when sampled. This clonotype originated in a male donor in good health and CMV-seropositive. Sequences were obtained from PBMCs. The chain employs TRBV19 and TRBJ2-7; 8 bases map to TRBD2. The DNA for the CDR3 is TGTGCCAGTAGTATTCGGGGGACTAGGGCCTACGAGCAGTACTTC. It yields the protein CASSIRGTRAYEQYF.